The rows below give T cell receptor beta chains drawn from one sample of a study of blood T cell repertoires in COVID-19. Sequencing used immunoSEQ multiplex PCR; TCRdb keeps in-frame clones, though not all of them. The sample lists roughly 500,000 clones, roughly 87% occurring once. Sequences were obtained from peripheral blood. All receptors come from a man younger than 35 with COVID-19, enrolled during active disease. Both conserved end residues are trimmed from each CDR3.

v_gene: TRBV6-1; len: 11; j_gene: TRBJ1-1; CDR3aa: ASSEGGRDEAF
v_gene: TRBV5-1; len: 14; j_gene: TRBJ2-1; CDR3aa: ASSLAPREVVDEQF
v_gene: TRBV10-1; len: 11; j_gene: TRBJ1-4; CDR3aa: ASSGQLNEKLF
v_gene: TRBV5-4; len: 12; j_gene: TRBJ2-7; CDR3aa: ASSLSTAPYEQY
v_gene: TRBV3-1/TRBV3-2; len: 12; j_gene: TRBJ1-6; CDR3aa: ASSMTGEHSPLH
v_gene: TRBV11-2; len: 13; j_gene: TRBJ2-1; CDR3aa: ASSPLGRSSHEQF
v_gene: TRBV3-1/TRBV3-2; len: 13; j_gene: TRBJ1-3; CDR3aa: ASSQQGRAGNTIY
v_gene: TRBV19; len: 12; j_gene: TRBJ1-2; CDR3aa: ASRQGRANYGYT
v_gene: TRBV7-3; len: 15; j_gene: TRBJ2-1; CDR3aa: ASSPPEGGSSYNEQF
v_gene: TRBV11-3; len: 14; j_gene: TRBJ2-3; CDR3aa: ASSPRSSGGTDTQY
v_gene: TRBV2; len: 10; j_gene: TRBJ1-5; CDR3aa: ASSRGVGPQH
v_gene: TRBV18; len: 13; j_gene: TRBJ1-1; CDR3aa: ASSLYRDGNTEAF
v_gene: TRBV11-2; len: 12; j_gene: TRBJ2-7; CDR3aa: ASSLAGGPYEQY
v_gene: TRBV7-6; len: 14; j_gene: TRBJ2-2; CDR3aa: ASSSRLAGATGELF
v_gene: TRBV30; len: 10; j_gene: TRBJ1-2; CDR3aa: AWNRANYGYT
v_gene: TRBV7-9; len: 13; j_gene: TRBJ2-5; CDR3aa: ASSFLAGGKETQY
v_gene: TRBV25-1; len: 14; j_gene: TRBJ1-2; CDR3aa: ASSEYGSRGNYGYT
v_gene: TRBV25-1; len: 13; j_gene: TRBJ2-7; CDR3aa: ASGSSGQGTYEQY
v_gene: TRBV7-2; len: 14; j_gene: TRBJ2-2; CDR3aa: ASSLQGLANTGELF
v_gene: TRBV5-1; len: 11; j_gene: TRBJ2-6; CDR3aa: ASSWAGANVLT
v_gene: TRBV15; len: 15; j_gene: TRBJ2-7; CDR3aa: ATSRDAASGSSYEQY
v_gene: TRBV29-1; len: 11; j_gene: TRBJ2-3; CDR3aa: SVSHRHTDTQY
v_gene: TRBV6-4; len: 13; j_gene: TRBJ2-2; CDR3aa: ASSDPGSPTGELF
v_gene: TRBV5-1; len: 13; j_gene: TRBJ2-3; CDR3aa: ASSLGWTGADTQY
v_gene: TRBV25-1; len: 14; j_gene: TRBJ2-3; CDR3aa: ASSEIGRASTDTQY
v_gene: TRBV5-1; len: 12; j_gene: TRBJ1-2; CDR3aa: ASSEDRGLGGYT
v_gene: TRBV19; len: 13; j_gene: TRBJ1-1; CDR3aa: ASIAGTGANTEAF
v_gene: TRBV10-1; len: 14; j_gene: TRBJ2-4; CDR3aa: ASSEGVAGYKNIQY
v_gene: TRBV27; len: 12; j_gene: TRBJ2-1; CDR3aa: ASSFGSSYNEQF
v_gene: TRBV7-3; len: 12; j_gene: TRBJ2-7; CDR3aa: ASSPGQIPYEQY
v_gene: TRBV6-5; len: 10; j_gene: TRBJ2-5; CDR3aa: ASSLRGETQY
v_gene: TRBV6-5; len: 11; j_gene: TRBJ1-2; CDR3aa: ASRSQGFYGYT
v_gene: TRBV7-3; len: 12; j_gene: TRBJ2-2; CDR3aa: ASSFGQGYGELF
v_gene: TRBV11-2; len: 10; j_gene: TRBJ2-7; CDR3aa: ASSFDTYEQY
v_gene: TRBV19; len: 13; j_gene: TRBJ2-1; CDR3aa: ASSIEGRSYNEQF
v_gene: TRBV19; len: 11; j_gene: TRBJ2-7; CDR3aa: ASSIEGDFQQY
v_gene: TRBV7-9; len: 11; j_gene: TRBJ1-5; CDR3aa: ASSLTRDQPQH
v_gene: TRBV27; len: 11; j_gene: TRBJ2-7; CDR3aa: ASSYTNSYEQY
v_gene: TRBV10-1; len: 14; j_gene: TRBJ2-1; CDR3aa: ASRQTSGSPYNEQF
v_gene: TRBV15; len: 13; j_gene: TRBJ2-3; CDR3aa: ATALAGAITDTQY
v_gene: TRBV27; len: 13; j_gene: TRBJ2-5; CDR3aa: ASSFSGRAGETQY
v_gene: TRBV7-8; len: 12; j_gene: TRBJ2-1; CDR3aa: ASSFGGSGNEQF
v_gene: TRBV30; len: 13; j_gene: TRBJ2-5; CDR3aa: AWSVRGRTQETQY
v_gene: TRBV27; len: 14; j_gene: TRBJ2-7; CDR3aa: ASSRQGTSGSYEQY
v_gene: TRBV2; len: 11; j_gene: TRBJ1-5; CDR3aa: ASSVQGNQPQH
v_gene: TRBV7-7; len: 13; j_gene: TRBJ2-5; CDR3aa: ASGKREAGRETQY
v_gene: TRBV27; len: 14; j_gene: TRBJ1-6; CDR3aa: ASSLFEQGGNSPLH
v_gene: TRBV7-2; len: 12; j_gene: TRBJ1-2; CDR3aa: ASSSGRTEIGYT
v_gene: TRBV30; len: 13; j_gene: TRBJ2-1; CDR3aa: AWALGLAVYNEQF
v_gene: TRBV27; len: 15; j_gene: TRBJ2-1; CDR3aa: ASSSSTSGRGYNEQF
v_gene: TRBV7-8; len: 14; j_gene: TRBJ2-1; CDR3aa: ASSQRGSGRGDEQF
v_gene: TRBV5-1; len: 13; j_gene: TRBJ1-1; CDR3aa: ASSLEQGRNTEAF
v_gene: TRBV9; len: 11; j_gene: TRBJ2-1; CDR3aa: ASSVENTNEQF
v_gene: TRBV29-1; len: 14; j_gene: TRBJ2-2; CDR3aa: SALLPGLVATGELF
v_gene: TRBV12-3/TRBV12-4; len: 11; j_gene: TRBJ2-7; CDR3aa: ASRRTGTYEQY
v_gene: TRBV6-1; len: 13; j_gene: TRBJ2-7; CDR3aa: ASSDVGQGIYEQY
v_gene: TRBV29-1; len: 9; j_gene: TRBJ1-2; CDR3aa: SGRTGEGYT
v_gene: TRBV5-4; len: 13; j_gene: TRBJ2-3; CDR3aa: ASSPQGQARDTQY
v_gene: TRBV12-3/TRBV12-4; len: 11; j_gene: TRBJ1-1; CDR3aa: ASRQGENTEAF
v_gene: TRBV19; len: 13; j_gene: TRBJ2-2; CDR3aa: ASSIVSGGTGELF